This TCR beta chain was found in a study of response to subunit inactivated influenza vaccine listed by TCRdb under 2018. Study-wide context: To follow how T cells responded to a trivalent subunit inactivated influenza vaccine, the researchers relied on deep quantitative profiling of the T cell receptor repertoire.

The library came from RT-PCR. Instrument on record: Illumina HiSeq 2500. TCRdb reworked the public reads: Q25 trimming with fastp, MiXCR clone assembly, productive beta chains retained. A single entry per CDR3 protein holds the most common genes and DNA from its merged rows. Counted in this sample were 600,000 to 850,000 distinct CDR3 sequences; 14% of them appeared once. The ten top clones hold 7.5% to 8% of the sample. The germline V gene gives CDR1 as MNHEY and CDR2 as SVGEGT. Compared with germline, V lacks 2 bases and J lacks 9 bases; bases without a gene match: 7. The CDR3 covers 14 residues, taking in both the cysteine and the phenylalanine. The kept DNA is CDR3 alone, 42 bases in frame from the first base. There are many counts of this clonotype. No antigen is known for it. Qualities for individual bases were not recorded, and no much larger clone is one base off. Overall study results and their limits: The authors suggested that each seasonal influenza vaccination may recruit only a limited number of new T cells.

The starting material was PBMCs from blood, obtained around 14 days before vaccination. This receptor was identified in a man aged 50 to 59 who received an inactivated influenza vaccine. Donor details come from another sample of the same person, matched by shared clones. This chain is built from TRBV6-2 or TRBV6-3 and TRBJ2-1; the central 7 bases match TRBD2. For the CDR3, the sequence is CASSYPGRGGEQFF. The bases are TGTGCCAGCAGTTACCCGGGGCGCGGGGGTGAGCAGTTCTTC.